Below are 9 T cell receptor beta chains sequenced from a single sample in a study of cytomegalovirus exposure and HLA in healthy donors. TCRdb's table, derived via immunoSEQ multiplex PCR, lists solely in-frame clones and lacks some. Of about 110,000 clones listed, approximately 95% are singletons. The sample comprised PBMCs. Receptors were obtained from a young woman in good health and CMV-seronegative.

The J gene is TRBJ2-5, the V gene TRBV5-5; D is perhaps TRBD2 (7 bases). The CDR3 is made up of 15 amino acids. Germline CDR1 SGHKS, CDR2 YYEKEE (reference sequence). Trimming removed 1 base at V and 5 bases at J, with 15 bases between. The CDR3 DNA reads as TGTGCCAGCAGCTTGCTAGGGGGGGGAGTGGAGACCCAGTACTTC. Its protein product is CASSLLGGGVETQYF. The full variable domain, in which reference TRBV5-5 and TRBJ2-5 provide the parts outside the CDR3, is DAGVTQSPTHLIKTRGQQVTLRCSPISGHKSVSWYQQVLGQGPQFIFQYYEKEERGRGNFPDRFSARQFPNYSSELNVNALLLGDSALYLCASSLLGGGVETQYFGPGTRLLVL.

In DNA form, the CDR3 reads TGTGCCAGCAGCTTAGGGGGGCCGATCTACGAGCAGTACTTC. Residues: CASSLGGPIYEQYF. The chain is built from TRBV7-9 and TRBJ2-7; possible D gene TRBD1, 6 bases. The V end was cut by 1 base, the J end by 3 bases, with 10 bases between. The CDR3 totals 14 residues. Germline CDR1 SEHNR, CDR2 FQNEAQ (reference sequence).

The chain has TRBV9 and TRBJ2-5, with D tentatively TRBD2 (7 bases). The CDR3 spans 14 residues. Trimming took off 1 base at V and 3 bases at J, with 10 bases between the two ends. Looked up from germline, CDR1 is SGDLS and CDR2 is YYNGEE. The CDR3 DNA is TGTGCCAGCAGCGTAAGGGGGGGGGAAGAGACCCAGTACTTC. Translating it yields CASSVRGGEETQYF.

This chain links TRBV7-6 with TRBJ1-2; the D gene is possibly TRBD1 (6 bases). The CDR3 has 16 amino acids. V was pared by 4 bases and J by 4 bases, with 19 bases between. Per germline, CDR1 SGHVS and CDR2 FNYEAQ. Here the CDR3 reads CASSSTGAGGPYGYTF. As DNA, the CDR3 is TGTGCCAGCAGCTCCACGGGGGCGGGGGGACCCTATGGCTACACCTTC.

This sequence joins TRBV10-3 and TRBJ1-5; maybe TRBD1 (5 bases). The CDR3 length is 15 residues. The V gene lost 3 bases and the J gene lost 0 bases, with 9 bases spanning the gap. CDR1 ENHRY and CDR2 SYGVKD come from the germline V gene. The CDR3 coding sequence is TGTGCCATCAGTGACGGGGGAGATAGCAATCAGCCCCAGCATTTT. It translates to CAISDGGDSNQPQHF.

J is TRBJ2-1 and V is TRBV6-5; 7 bases line up with TRBD2. CDR3 length equals 12 residues. With V trimmed by 8 bases and J by 4 bases, 2 bases remained unmatched. The germline gives CDR1 MNHEY, CDR2 SVGAGI. The CDR3 DNA follows: TGTGCCAGCGTGGGGGGGTACAATGAGCAGTTCTTC. Translating gives CASVGGYNEQFF.

In DNA, the CDR3 is TGTGCCAGCAAGAGACAGGGGGACTCCTACGAGCAGTACTTC. As protein: CASKRQGDSYEQYF. This chain connects TRBV27 to TRBJ2-7; 9 bases are a match to TRBD1. With V trimmed by 7 bases and J by 0 bases, 4 bases remained unmatched. CDR1 is MNHEY, CDR2 SMNVEV, per germline (reference sequence). CDR3 size: 14 residues.

The chain is built from TRBV10-3 and TRBJ2-7; D is possibly TRBD1 (6 bases). V was pared by 8 bases and J by 7 bases, with 18 bases between. CDR3 length equals 13 residues. Germline V gives CDR1 ENHRY, CDR2 SYGVKD. CDR3 region: CAIEPRGAGEQYF. In DNA, the CDR3 is TGTGCCATCGAACCCAGGGGAGCTGGGGAGCAGTACTTC.

V and J are TRBV28 and TRBJ2-3, with TRBD2 matching over 9 bases. Germline CDR1 is MDHEN and CDR2 is SYDVKM. The trim removed 3 bases at V and 3 bases at J, leaving 13 bases unmatched. The CDR3 consists of 18 residues. CDR3 amino acids: CASSFNPLAGSLTDTQYF. The DNA of the CDR3 is TGTGCCAGCAGTTTCAACCCCCTAGCGGGGTCCCTGACAGATACGCAGTATTTT.